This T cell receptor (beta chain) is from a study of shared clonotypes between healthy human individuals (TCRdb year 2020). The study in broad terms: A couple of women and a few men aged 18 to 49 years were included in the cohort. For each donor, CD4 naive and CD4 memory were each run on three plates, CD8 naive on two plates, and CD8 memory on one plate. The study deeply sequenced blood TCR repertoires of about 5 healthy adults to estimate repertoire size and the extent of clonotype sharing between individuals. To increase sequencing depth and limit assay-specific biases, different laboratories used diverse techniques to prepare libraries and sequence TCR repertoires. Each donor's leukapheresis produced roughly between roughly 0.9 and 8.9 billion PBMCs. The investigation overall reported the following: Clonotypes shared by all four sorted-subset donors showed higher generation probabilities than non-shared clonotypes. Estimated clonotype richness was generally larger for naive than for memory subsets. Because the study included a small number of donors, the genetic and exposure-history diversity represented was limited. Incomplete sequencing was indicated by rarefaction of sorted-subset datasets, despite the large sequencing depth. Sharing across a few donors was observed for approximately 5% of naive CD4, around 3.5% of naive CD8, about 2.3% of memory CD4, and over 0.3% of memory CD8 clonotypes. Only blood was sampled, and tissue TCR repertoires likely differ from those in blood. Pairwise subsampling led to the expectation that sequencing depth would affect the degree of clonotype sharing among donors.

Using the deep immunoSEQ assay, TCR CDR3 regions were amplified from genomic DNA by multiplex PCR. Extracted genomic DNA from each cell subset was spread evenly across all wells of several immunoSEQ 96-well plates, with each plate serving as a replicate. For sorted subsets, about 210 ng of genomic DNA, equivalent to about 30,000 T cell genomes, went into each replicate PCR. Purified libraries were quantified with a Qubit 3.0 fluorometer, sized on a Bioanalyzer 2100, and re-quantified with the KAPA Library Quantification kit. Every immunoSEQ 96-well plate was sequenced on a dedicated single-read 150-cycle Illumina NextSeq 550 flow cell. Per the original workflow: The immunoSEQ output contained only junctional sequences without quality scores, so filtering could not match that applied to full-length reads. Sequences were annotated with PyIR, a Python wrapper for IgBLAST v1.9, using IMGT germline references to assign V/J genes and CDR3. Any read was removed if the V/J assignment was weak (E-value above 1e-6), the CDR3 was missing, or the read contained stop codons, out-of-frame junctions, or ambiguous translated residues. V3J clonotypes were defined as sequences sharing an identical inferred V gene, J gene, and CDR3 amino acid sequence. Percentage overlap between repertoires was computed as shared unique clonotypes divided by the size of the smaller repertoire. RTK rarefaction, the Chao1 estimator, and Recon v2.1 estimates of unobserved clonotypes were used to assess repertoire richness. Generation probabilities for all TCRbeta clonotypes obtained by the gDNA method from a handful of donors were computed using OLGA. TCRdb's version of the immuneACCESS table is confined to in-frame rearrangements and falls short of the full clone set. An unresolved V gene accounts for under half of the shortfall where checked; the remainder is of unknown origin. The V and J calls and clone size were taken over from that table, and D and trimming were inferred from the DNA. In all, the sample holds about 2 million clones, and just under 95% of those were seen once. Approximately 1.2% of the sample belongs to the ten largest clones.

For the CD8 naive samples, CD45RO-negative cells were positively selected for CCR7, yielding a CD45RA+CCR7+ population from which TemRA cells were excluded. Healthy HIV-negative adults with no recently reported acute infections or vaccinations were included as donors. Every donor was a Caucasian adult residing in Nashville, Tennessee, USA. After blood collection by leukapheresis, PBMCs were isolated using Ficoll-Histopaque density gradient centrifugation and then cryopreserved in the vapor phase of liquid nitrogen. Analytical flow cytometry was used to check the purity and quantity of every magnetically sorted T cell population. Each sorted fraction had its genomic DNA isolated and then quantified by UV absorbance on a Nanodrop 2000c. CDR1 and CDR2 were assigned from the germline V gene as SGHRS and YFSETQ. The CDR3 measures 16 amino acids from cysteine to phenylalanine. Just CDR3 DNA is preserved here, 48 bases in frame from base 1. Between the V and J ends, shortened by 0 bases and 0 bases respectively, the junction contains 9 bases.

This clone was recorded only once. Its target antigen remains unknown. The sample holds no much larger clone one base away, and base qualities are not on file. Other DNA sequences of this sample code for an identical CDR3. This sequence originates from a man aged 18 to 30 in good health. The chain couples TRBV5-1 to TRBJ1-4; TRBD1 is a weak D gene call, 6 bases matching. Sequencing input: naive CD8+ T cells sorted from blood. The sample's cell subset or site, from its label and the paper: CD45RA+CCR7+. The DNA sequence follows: TGCGCCAGCAGCTTGGAAGGGGGGACAACTAATGAAAAACTGTTTTTT. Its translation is CASSLEGGTTNEKLFF.